Shown below are 22 T cell receptor beta chains from a single sample sequenced in a study of T cell responses to AZD1222 COVID-19 vaccine. Profiled with immunoSEQ multiplex PCR; TCRdb holds only in-frame clones, not every one. The repertoire holds under 250,000 clones, with about 92% as singletons. This material consisted of peripheral blood, taken on day 0 of MenACWY control vaccination. These receptors were obtained from an adult in good health.

In its sample, this clone was seen once. The chain carries TRBV19 and TRBJ2-3; TRBD1 agrees at 8 bases. The V segment lost 4 bases and the J segment 3 bases; nucleotides outside the gene matches: 6. This CDR3 is 15 amino acids long. Germline lookup yields CDR1 LNHDA and CDR2 SQIVND (reference sequence). This CDR3 reads CASSNQGALTDTQYF. The CDR3 DNA sequence: TGTGCCAGTAGTAACCAGGGGGCTCTTACAGATACGCAGTATTTT.

CDR3 nucleotide sequence: TGTGCCAGCAGAAAACAGGGGGCCAAAAACATTCAGTACTTC. Translated: CASRKQGAKNIQYF. The chain links TRBV6-5 to TRBJ2-4; 7 bases match TRBD1. The V segment lost 6 bases and the J segment 1 base; nucleotides outside the gene matches: 3. Germline assignment: CDR1 MNHEY and CDR2 SVGAGI. The CDR3 has 14 amino acids.

The V and J genes are TRBV11-2 and TRBJ1-1; weak D call: TRBD1 (5 bases). This CDR3 is built from 14 residues. Germline assignment: CDR1 SGHAT and CDR2 FQNNGV. Trimming shortened V by 2 bases and J by 4 bases, and 11 bases separated the two germline ends. The DNA of the CDR3 is TGTGCCAGCAGCTTACAGTTTGGGACCACTGAAGCTTTCTTT. Translated: CASSLQFGTTEAFF.

The chain joins TRBV4-1 to TRBJ1-5; D is perhaps TRBD1 (6 bases). CDR1 is MGHRA and CDR2 is YSYEKL in the germline V gene. Trimming cost V 5 bases and J 3 bases, with 14 bases left between them. This CDR3 is built from 15 residues. This CDR3 is CASSFKGGNNQPQHF. CDR3 sequence (DNA): TGCGCCAGCAGCTTCAAGGGGGGGAACAATCAGCCCCAGCATTTT.

This rearrangement joins TRBV6-5 to TRBJ1-1; D remains ambiguous. CDR3 size: 13 residues. The germline gives CDR1 MNHEY, CDR2 SVGAGI. V was pared by 6 bases and J by 0 bases, with 8 bases between. The CDR3 nucleotides read TGTGCCAGCAGCAACACCGTGAACACTGAAGCTTTCTTT. This encodes CASSNTVNTEAFF.

The chain uses TRBV21-1 and TRBJ1-2. TRBV21-1 is a listed pseudogene. CDR3 length equals 15 residues. CDR3 in DNA: TGTGCCAGCAGCAAAGACCGCTCCCGGGTCTATGGCTACACCTTC. It encodes CASSKDRSRVYGYTF.

The rearrangement uses TRBV5-1 and TRBJ2-5; D is tentatively TRBD1 or TRBD2 (6 bases each). The V gene lost 2 bases and the J gene lost 7 bases, with 15 bases spanning the gap. The CDR3 has 14 residues. In germline, CDR1 is SGHRS, CDR2 YFSETQ. The chain's CDR3 is CASSLEGGRGTQYF. CDR3 nucleotides: TGCGCCAGCAGCTTAGAGGGGGGTCGGGGGACCCAGTACTTC. The full variable domain, with the rest looked up from reference TRBV5-1 and TRBJ2-5, is KAGVTQTPRYLIKTRGQQVTLSCSPISGHRSVSWYQQTPGQGLQFLFEYFSETQRNKGNFPGRFSGRQFSNSRSEMNVSTLELGDSALYLCASSLEGGRGTQYFGPGTRLLVL.

V gene TRBV7-9 combines with J gene TRBJ1-4; maybe TRBD1 (6 bases). In germline, CDR1 is SEHNR, CDR2 FQNEAQ (reference sequence). V was trimmed by 5 bases and J by 2 bases, leaving 21 bases between them. This CDR3 is 18 amino acids long. The CDR3 spells CASSLPRGTGPTNEKLFF. CDR3 DNA: TGTGCCAGCAGCCTCCCTCGGGGAACAGGGCCGACTAATGAAAAACTGTTTTTT.

V and J are TRBV27 and TRBJ1-4; D may be TRBD1 (5 bases). Deletions cut 8 bases from V and 5 bases from J, with 21 bases between. Germline values: CDR1 MNHEY, CDR2 SMNVEV (reference sequence). The CDR3 runs 16 residues. Written as DNA, the CDR3 is TGTGCCAGCGGGTTTGGCCTCGGGACGAGAAATGAAAAACTGTTTTTT. Protein: CASGFGLGTRNEKLFF.

The rearrangement joins TRBV5-4 to TRBJ2-2; no clear D gene. V was shortened by 4 bases and J by 7 bases, with 11 bases between the two germline ends. The length of the CDR3 is 13 residues. Germline V gene lookup returns CDR1 SGHNT and CDR2 YYREEE (reference sequence). This CDR3 is CASSLGRSGELFF. In DNA, the CDR3 is TGTGCCAGCAGCCTCGGACGGAGCGGGGAGCTGTTTTTT.

The rearrangement joins TRBV5-1 to TRBJ2-2; no clear D gene. The V and J ends lost 6 bases and 6 bases respectively, with 18 bases between them. Germline V gene data show CDR1 as SGHRS and CDR2 as YFSETQ. The CDR3 is 15 amino acids. CDR3 DNA: TGCGCCAGCACTGTCGGGCCTACCGGCCCCGGGGAGCTGTTTTTT. It encodes CASTVGPTGPGELFF.

The genes are TRBV7-6 and TRBJ1-1; D may be TRBD1 (5 bases). The CDR3 is 15 amino acids. V shed 5 bases and J shed 3 bases, with 16 bases lying between them. Germline CDR1 is SGHVS and CDR2 is FNYEAQ. This CDR3 reads CASSPSSGGDTEAFF. As DNA, the CDR3 is TGTGCCAGCAGCCCAAGTTCGGGGGGGGACACTGAAGCTTTCTTT.

The chain has TRBV2 and TRBJ1-5; TRBD1 matches 8 bases. The V gene's germline CDR1 is SNHLY and CDR2 FYNNEI. Trimming cost V 6 bases and J 6 bases; bases outside gene matches: 13. This CDR3 contains 16 residues. CDR3 DNA: TGTGCCAGCAGGATTACCGGACAGGGTGGGCGTCAGCCCCAGCATTTT. Its translation: CASRITGQGGRQPQHF.

This chain uses TRBV5-1 with TRBJ1-5; a weak D match, TRBD1 (6 bases). Germline CDR1 is SGHRS and CDR2 is YFSETQ. V lost 4 bases and J lost 7, with 18 bases in between. This CDR3 is 15 amino acids long. Here the CDR3 DNA reads TGCGCCAGCAGCCCGGAGGGGGGGCCCCAACAGCCCCAGCATTTT. It encodes CASSPEGGPQQPQHF.

The chain carries TRBV18 and TRBJ2-2; D unresolved. This CDR3 is built from 15 residues. V gave up 1 base and J gave up 8 bases, with 14 bases separating them. Germline V CDR1 and CDR2: KGHSH, LQKENI. The chain's CDR3 is CASSPQEALSGELFF. The CDR3 coding sequence is TGTGCCAGCTCACCACAGGAAGCATTGTCTGGGGAGCTGTTTTTT.

On this clone: The sample has other DNA sequences that encode this CDR3 too. The gene calls are TRBV28 and TRBJ1-4; D is perhaps TRBD1 (5 bases). CDR1 is MDHEN, CDR2 SYDVKM, per germline. This CDR3 is built from 14 residues. Deletions cut 3 bases from V and 3 bases from J, with 8 bases between. Here the CDR3 reads CASSLGGPNEKLFF. The CDR3 DNA sequence: TGTGCCAGCAGTTTGGGGGGACCTAATGAAAAACTGTTTTTT.

The V gene is TRBV11-3, the J gene TRBJ2-6; 9 bases align to TRBD2. V dropped 4 bases and J dropped 0; count of bases not matched to a gene: 7. The CDR3 is 18 residues long. CDR1 SGHNT and CDR2 YENEEA come from the germline V gene. The CDR3 spells CASSSERGAHSGANVLTF. The CDR3 DNA sequence: TGTGCCAGCAGCTCGGAGCGGGGGGCCCACTCTGGGGCCAACGTCCTGACTTTC.

The V gene is TRBV6-5, the J gene TRBJ2-7; a weak D match, TRBD2 (6 bases). Trimming stripped 6 bases from V and 3 bases from J, with 12 bases between. Germline V gives CDR1 MNHEY, CDR2 SVGAGI. The CDR3 extends over 13 amino acids. Here the CDR3 reads CASRTSGGYEQYF. The CDR3 DNA follows: TGTGCCAGCAGGACCTCCGGGGGCTACGAGCAGTACTTC.

V and J are TRBV7-9 and TRBJ1-1; no reliable D call. Germline CDR1 reads SEHNR; CDR2 reads FQNEAQ (reference sequence). The CDR3 has 11 residues. With 8 bases removed from V and 0 bases from J, the gap between germline ends came to 4 bases. CDR3 nucleotides: TGTGCCAGCGAATTGAACACTGAAGCTTTCTTT. This translates into CASELNTEAFF. Full variable domain (outside the CDR3, taken from reference TRBV7-9 and TRBJ1-1): DTGVSQNPRHKITKRGQNVTFRCDPISEHNRLYWYRQTLGQGPEFLTYFQNEAQLEKSRLLSDRFSAERPKGSFSTLEIQRTEQGDSAMYLCASELNTEAFFGQGTRLTVV.

The chain joins TRBV12-3 or TRBV12-4 to TRBJ2-2; 10 positions match TRBD1. The length of the CDR3 is 13 residues. J was trimmed by 7 bases and V by 8 bases; bases with no gene match: 4. The CDR3 DNA is TGTGCCAGCGGGACAGGGGTTAGCGGGGAGCTGTTTTTT. This codes for CASGTGVSGELFF.

The CDR3 sequence: CASSVTGGGTEKLFF. CDR3 coding DNA: TGTGCCAGCAGCGTAACAGGGGGCGGGACCGAAAAACTGTTTTTT. V is TRBV5-5 and J is TRBJ1-4; 9 bases align to TRBD1. Germline CDR1 reads SGHKS; CDR2 reads YYEKEE (reference sequence). The trim removed 4 bases at V and 8 bases at J, leaving 9 bases unmatched. The CDR3 covers 15 residues.

The chain couples TRBV10-3 to TRBJ1-1, with D tentatively TRBD1 (5 bases). Germline values: CDR1 ENHRY, CDR2 SYGVKD. V was trimmed by 3 bases and J by 1 base, leaving 12 bases between them. The CDR3 runs 15 residues. In nucleotides, the CDR3 is TGTGCCATCAGTGAAGTGGCAGGGCGGAACACTGAAGCTTTCTTT. Amino acids: CAISEVAGRNTEAFF.